This T cell receptor (beta chain) emerged from a study of blood T cell repertoires in COVID-19. Study-level background: The cDNA or gDNA used as material had been derived from T cells, B-cell-depleted T cells, or PBMCs.

In the original analysis: Estimation of nucleated cell counts was performed using reference gene primer amplification. Here immunoSEQ multiplex PCR was the method, and the copy in TCRdb shows in-frame clones only, minus some. That table is the source of V, J and clone size, and D and trimming were worked out from the DNA. The sample carries hundreds of thousands of clones, about 85% recorded once. Trimming took off 0 bases at V and 1 base at J, with 7 bases between the two ends. Germline CDR1 is LGHDT and CDR2 is YNNKEL (reference sequence). The CDR3 consists of 14 residues. The receptor was isolated from a woman younger than 30 with acute or convalescent COVID-19. The chain recombines TRBV3-1 (or the pseudogene TRBV3-2) with TRBJ2-7; D unresolved. The source material was peripheral blood. CDR3 residues: CASSQDVPSYEQYF. The CDR3 nucleotides read TGTGCCAGCAGCCAAGATGTTCCTTCCTACGAGCAGTACTTC.